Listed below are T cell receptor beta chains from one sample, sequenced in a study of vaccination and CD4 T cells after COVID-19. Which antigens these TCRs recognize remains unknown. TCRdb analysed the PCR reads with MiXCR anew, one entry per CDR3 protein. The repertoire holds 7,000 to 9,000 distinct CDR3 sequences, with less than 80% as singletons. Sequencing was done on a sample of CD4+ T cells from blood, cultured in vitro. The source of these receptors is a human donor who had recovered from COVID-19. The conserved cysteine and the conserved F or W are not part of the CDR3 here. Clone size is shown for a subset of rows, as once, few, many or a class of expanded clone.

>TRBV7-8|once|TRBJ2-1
ASAGRVGTGGGEQF
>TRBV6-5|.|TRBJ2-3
ASSYGTSGVTDTQY
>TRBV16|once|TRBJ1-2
ASSERGTIYGYT
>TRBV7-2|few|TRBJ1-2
ASRSGVNNYGYT
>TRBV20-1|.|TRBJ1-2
SAREGHNYGYT
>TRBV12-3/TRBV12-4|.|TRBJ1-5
ASSLAGTGEH
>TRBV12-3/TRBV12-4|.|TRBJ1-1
ASSFRMKGAEAF
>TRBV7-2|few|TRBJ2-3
ASSLPYGPPSTDTQY
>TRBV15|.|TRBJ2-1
ATSRDPGKYEQF
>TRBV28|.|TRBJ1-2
ASSLPRGPGGYT
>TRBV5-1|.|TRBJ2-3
ASVLSGTTDTQY
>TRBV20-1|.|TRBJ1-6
SARMGGVHNSPLH
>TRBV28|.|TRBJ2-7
ASSFGGTPYEQY
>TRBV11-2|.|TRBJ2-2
ASSLIRGNTGELF
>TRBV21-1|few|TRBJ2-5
ASPKGHRGKETQY
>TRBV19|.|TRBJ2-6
ASSINGNHLSGANVLT
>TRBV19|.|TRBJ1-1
ASSGWGKGNTEAF
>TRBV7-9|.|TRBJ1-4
ASSITQDGEKLF
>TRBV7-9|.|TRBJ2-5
ASSLVPLETQY
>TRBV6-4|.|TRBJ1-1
ASREGTANTEAF
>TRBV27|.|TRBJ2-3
ASSLSGMTAQY
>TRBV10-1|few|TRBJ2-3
ASSEVGTSGGATDTQY